This TCR beta chain was documented in a study of T cells after yellow fever vaccination. Study observations and caveats: Although most clonotypes did not, a small share appeared in both CD4 and CD8 compartments.

Conversion of TCR transcripts into cDNA relied on 5'RACE template switching, which added a universal primer site and UMIs. TCRdb re-derived calls from the 5' RACE reads in MiXCR, one entry per CDR3 protein. The table records 150,000 to 200,000 distinct CDR3 sequences, roughly 6.2% of them present only once. J gave up 4 bases and V 6 bases, and 6 bases lay outside the gene matches. This CDR3 is built from 14 residues. This clonotype has at least ten counts. Its antigen is still unknown. The sample in question was CD4+ T cells sorted from PBMCs, obtained on the day of the first yellow fever vaccination. The chain couples TRBV12-3 or TRBV12-4 to TRBJ1-2, with 9 nucleotides matching TRBD1. The receptor was isolated from a man aged 18 to 30 who received the YFV17D yellow fever vaccine. The CDR3 loop is CASSPDRGSYGYTF. The CDR3 DNA reads as TGTGCCAGCAGCCCGGACAGGGGAAGCTATGGCTACACCTTC.